This T cell receptor (beta chain) was captured by sequencing in a study of cytomegalovirus exposure and HLA in healthy donors. A remark on this clone: Its antigen is undetermined.

Germline CDR1 and CDR2: SGHTA and FQGNSA. CDR3 length equals 15 residues. V was pared by 2 bases and J by 0 bases, with 11 bases between. Study-wide points: With further analysis later on, most CMV-associated TCR beta chains appeared HLA-restricted. Fewer N-insertions (relative to the roughly 660-donor mean) were reportedly seen in an Asian-associated ancestry cluster in a later analysis.

This PCR relied on a set of 60 Vbeta primers and 13 Jbeta primers. Sequencing used immunoSEQ multiplex PCR; TCRdb keeps in-frame clones, though not all of them. The sample holds 150,000 to 200,000 clones, around 80% seen once. The clonotype originates from a young man in good health and CMV-seronegative. Sample: PBMCs. J is TRBJ2-7 and V is TRBV7-2, with D perhaps matching TRBD2 (6 bases). For the CDR3, the DNA is TGTGCCAGCAGCTTAACGGGACTGACCTCCTACGAGCAGTACTTC. Translating gives CASSLTGLTSYEQYF.